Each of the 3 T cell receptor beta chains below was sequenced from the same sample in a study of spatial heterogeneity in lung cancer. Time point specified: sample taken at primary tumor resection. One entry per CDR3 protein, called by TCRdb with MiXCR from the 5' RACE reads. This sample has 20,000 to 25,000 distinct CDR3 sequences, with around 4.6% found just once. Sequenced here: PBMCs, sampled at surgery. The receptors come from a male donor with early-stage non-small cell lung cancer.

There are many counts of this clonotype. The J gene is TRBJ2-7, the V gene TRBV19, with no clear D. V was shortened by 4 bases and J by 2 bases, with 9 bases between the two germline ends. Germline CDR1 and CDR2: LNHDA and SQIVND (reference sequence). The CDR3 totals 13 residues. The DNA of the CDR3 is TGTGCCAGTAGTAGGACCGCCGCCTACGAGCAGTACTTC. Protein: CASSRTAAYEQYF.

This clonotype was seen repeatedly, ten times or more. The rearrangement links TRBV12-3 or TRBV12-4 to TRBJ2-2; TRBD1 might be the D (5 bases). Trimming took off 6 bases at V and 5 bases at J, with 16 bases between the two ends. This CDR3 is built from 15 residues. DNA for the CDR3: TGTGCCAGCAGCCAAGCAGGGCTCTCAACCGGGGAGCTGTTTTTT. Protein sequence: CASSQAGLSTGELFF.

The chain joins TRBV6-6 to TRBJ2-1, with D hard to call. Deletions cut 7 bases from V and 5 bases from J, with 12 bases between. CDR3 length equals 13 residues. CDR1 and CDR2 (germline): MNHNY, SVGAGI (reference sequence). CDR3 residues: CASTPGPDNEQFF. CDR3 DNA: TGTGCCAGCACTCCCGGGCCCGACAATGAGCAGTTCTTC.